This is a list of T cell receptor beta chains from one sample in a study of blood T cells in healthy people across ages. TCRdb redid the calling of the 5' RACE reads with MiXCR, one entry per CDR3 protein. The repertoire includes 550,000 to 700,000 distinct CDR3 sequences, 25% to 30% of them detected once, and approximately 18% sits in the top ten. Material: blood. The receptor set was obtained from a woman in her 70s in good health. CDR3s include the opening cysteine and the closing phenylalanine or tryptophan. A D gene is named only where the DNA matches it firmly. Rows give clone size only sometimes, using once, few, many, or a class for an expanded clone.

v_gene	j_gene	d_gene	abundance	CDR3aa	CDR3nt
TRBV20-1	TRBJ2-7	-	few	CSARDQRAGVYEQYF	TGCAGTGCTAGAGATCAAAGGGCAGGGGTCTACGAGCAGTACTTC
TRBV5-1	TRBJ2-5	-	-	CASSFGRPQTQYF	TGCGCCAGCAGCTTCGGCAGGCCCCAGACCCAGTACTTC
TRBV5-1	TRBJ2-3	-	-	CASRSQGRPDTQYF	TGCGCCAGCAGATCGCAAGGGCGGCCAGATACGCAGTATTTT
TRBV29-1	TRBJ1-5	-	few	CSVELQNQPQHF	TGCAGCGTTGAATTACAAAATCAGCCCCAGCATTTT
TRBV11-3	TRBJ1-1	-	-	CASSFRVGWTEAFF	TGTGCCAGCAGCTTCAGGGTGGGTTGGACTGAAGCTTTCTTT
TRBV5-1	TRBJ2-3	-	-	CASTGGALADTQYF	TGCGCCAGCACGGGCGGTGCACTCGCAGATACGCAGTATTTT
TRBV5-6	TRBJ2-1	-	-	CASSLTGQTRTKQFF	TGTGCCAGCAGCTTAACCGGCCAAACGCGAACTAAGCAGTTCTTC
TRBV12-3/TRBV12-4	TRBJ1-4	-	few	CASSLALGGDRAKLFF	TGTGCCAGCAGTTTAGCGCTCGGGGGGGATCGGGCAAAACTGTTTTTT
TRBV3-1	TRBJ2-2	TRBD1	few	CASSAWDSSTGELFF	TGTGCCAGCAGCGCATGGGACAGCAGCACCGGGGAGCTGTTTTTT
TRBV3-1	TRBJ2-5	-	-	CASSQDHSLQYF	TGTGCCAGCAGCCAAGATCACAGCCTCCAGTACTTC
TRBV5-1	TRBJ1-1	-	few	CASSLASWGSGAEAFF	TGCGCCAGCAGCTTGGCCTCCTGGGGATCAGGCGCTGAAGCTTTCTTT
TRBV20-1	TRBJ2-5	TRBD2	-	CSARVGGGAAETQYF	TGCAGTGCTAGAGTGGGCGGGGGGGCCGCAGAGACCCAGTACTTC
TRBV20-1	TRBJ2-1	-	few	CSALIGGFNEQFF	TGCAGTGCTTTAATCGGGGGTTTCAATGAGCAGTTCTTC
TRBV6-5	TRBJ1-6	-	-	CASSYRDGVSPLHF	TGTGCCAGCAGTTACCGGGACGGAGTTTCACCCCTCCACTTT
TRBV7-2	TRBJ1-2	-	-	CASSLGGGGDYGYTF	TGTGCCAGCAGCTTAGGGGGGGGAGGGGACTATGGCTACACCTTC
TRBV9	TRBJ2-7	-	-	CASSVAHEQYF	TGTGCCAGCAGCGTGGCCCACGAGCAGTACTTC
TRBV28	TRBJ2-3	-	few	CASSFTPILASTDTQYF	TGTGCCAGCAGTTTCACCCCCATACTAGCCAGCACAGATACGCAGTATTTT
TRBV11-2	TRBJ2-7	-	-	CASNPGRTVYEQYF	TGTGCCAGCAACCCAGGGCGGACAGTCTACGAGCAGTACTTC
TRBV9	TRBJ2-1	TRBD2	-	CASSVAPSGAYEQHF	TGTGCCAGCAGCGTAGCTCCCAGCGGGGCCTACGAGCAGCACTTC
TRBV2	TRBJ2-7	-	few	CASSYTQGVGDF	TGTGCCAGCAGTTACACACAGGGAGTGGGCGACTTC